This T cell receptor (beta chain) is from a study of blood T cell repertoires in COVID-19. In the study overall: COVID-19 samples, acute and convalescent, were from the United States, Italy and Spain. The analysed material was cDNA or gDNA that came from T cells, B-cell-depleted T cells, or PBMCs.

Produced via immunoSEQ multiplex PCR; TCRdb's table is partial and in-frame only. The top ten hold more than 2% of the sample, which has 130,000 or so clones, more than 75% seen once. The germline V gene encodes CDR1 MDHEN and CDR2 SYDVKM. Trimming took 5 bases from V and 1 from J; bases not matched to a gene: 8. The CDR3 is 15 amino acids. Sequencing was carried out using peripheral blood. The chain recombines TRBV28 with TRBJ2-7; 7 bases match TRBD2. The receptor was derived from a woman aged 45-59 years with acute or convalescent COVID-19. The CDR3 sequence is CASSSPGTMSYEQYF. DNA of the CDR3: TGTGCCAGCAGTAGCCCCGGGACTATGTCCTACGAGCAGTACTTC.